This T cell receptor beta chain is drawn from a study of T cell responses to AZD1222 COVID-19 vaccine. Of note for this clone: Its target is not known. At one boundary the junction diverges from the germline segment, which might be a read error.

Profiling relied on immunoSEQ multiplex PCR, and the TCRdb table lists in-frame clones only, not all of them. The sample holds approximately 180,000 clones, 90% seen once. General study findings and limits: Increased Spike-specific TCR breadth and depth were observed after two AZD1222 doses.

CDR3 length: 16 amino acids. Germline lookup yields CDR1 SSHAT and CDR2 FNYEAQ (reference sequence). The starting material was peripheral blood, obtained on day 0 of AZD1222 vaccination. The TCR originated in an adult in good health. V usage is TRBV7-7 and J usage is TRBJ1-1, with D tentatively TRBD1 (5 bases). Here the CDR3 DNA reads TGTGCTAGCAGCTTTTCCCCGGGGACCTACTCCACTGAAGCTTTCTTT. Protein sequence: CASSFSPGTYSTEAFF. Using reference TRBV7-7 and TRBJ1-1 for the parts outside the CDR3, the full variable domain is GAGVSQSPRYKVTKRGQDVTLRCDPISSHATLYWYQQALGQGPEFLTYFNYEAQPDKSGLPSDRFSAERPEGSISTLTIQRTEQRDSAMYRCASSFSPGTYSTEAFFGQGTRLTVV.